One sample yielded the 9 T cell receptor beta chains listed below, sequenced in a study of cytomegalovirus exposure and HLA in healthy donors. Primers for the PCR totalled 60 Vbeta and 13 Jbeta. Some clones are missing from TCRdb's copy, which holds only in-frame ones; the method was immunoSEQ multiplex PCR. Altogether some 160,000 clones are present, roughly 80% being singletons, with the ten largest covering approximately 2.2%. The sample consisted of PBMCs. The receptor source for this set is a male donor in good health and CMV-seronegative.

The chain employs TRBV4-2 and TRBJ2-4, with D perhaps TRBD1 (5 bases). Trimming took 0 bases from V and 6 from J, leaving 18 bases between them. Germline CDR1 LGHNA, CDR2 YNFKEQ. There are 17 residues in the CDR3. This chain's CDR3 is CASSQDPPSGLRNIQYF. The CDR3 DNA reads TGTGCCAGCAGCCAAGATCCCCCCTCAGGGCTTAGAAACATTCAGTACTTC.

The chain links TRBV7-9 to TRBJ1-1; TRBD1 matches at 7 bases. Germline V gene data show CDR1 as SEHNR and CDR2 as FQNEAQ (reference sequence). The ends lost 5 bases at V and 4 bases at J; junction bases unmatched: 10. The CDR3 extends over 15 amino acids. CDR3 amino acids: CASSPVGQASTEAFF. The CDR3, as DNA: TGTGCCAGCAGCCCCGTAGGACAGGCAAGCACTGAAGCTTTCTTT.

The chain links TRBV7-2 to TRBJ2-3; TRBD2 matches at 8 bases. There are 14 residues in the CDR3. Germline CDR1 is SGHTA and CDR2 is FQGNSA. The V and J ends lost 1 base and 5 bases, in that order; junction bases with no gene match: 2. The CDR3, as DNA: TGTGCCAGCAGCTTAGGGGGGACTAGAGATACGCAGTATTTT. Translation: CASSLGGTRDTQYF.

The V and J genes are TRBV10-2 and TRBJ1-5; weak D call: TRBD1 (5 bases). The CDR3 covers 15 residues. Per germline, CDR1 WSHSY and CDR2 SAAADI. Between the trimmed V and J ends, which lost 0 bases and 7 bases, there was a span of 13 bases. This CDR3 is CASSESRQGRQPQHF. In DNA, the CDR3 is TGCGCCAGCAGTGAGTCAAGGCAGGGTAGGCAGCCCCAGCATTTT.

CDR3 in DNA: TGCGCCAGCAGCTTGGAGGTCAGGGTGAACGAGCAGTACTTC. It translates to CASSLEVRVNEQYF. The V gene is TRBV5-1, the J gene TRBJ2-5; tentative D call: TRBD1 (5 bases). The better agreement between TRBJ2-7 and the DNA end casts doubt on the J call. This CDR3 is built from 14 residues. Looked up from germline, CDR1 is SGHRS and CDR2 is YFSETQ.

The DNA of the CDR3 is TGTGCCAGCAGTTACTCGACTAGCGGGGCATACGAGCAGTACTTC. Translation gives CASSYSTSGAYEQYF. The gene calls are TRBV6-5 and TRBJ2-7; TRBD2 matches 11 bases. CDR1 and CDR2 from the germline V gene are MNHEY and SVGAGI. Losses at the gene ends were 0 bases for V and 4 bases for J; bases not matched to a gene: 2. The CDR3 loop spans 15 amino acids.

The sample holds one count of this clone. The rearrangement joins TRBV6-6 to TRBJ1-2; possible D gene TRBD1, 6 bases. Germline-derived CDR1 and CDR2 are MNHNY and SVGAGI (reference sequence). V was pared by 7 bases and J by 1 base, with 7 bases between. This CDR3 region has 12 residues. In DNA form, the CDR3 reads TGTGCCAGCACAGGGGTTAACTATGGCTACACCTTC. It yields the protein CASTGVNYGYTF.

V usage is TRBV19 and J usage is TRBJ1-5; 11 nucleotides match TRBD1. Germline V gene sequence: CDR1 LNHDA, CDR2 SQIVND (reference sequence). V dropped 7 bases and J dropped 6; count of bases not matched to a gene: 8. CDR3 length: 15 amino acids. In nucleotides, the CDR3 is TGTGCCAGTATGGGGGACAGGGGGTACGGTCAGCCCCAGCATTTT. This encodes CASMGDRGYGQPQHF.

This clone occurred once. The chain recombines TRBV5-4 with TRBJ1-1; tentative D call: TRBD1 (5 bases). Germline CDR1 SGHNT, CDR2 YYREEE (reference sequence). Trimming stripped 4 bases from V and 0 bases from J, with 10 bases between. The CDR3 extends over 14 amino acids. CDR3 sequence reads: CASSRQPMNTEAFF. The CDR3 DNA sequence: TGTGCCAGCAGCCGACAGCCAATGAACACTGAAGCTTTCTTT.